Below, 26 T cell receptor beta chains from the same sample are listed, as sequenced in a study of CD8 T cells in Susac syndrome. Reverse transcription of roughly 0.45 to 1 ug RNA used random hexamers. A single record per CDR3 protein comes from TCRdb applying MiXCR to the immunoSEQ multiplex PCR reads. The sample has approximately 25,000 distinct CDR3 sequences; 93% are singletons. Sequencing was done on a sample of CD8+ T cells from PBMCs. Receptors originate from a human donor with Susac syndrome.

V gene TRBV4-3 combines with J gene TRBJ2-2; D uncertain. The CDR3 has 14 residues. The germline V gene has CDR1 LGHNA and CDR2 YSLEER. The V and J ends lost 1 base and 5 bases respectively, with 8 bases between them. DNA of the CDR3: TGCGCCAGCAGCCAAGGGGCGGCGACCGGGGAGCTGTTTTTT. Residues: CASSQGAATGELFF.

V is TRBV7-6 and J is TRBJ2-7; a possible D gene is TRBD2 (6 bases). Germline CDR1 SGHVS, CDR2 FNYEAQ. Trimming took 5 bases from V and 4 from J, leaving 15 bases between them. This CDR3 contains 14 residues. CDR3 sequence: CASSRLEQGYEQYF. Written as DNA, the CDR3 is TGTGCCAGCAGCCGACTAGAGCAGGGATACGAGCAGTACTTC.

This rearrangement joins TRBV13 to TRBJ2-5, with 7 positions matching TRBD2. CDR3 length: 12 amino acids. Looked up from germline, CDR1 is PRHDT and CDR2 is FYEKMQ (reference sequence). Losses at the gene ends were 5 bases for V and 5 bases for J; bases not matched to a gene: 2. The CDR3 sequence is CASSDSGETQYF. CDR3 coding DNA: TGTGCCAGCAGCGATAGCGGGGAGACCCAGTACTTC.

This chain joins TRBV7-2 and TRBJ2-7; no firm D call. Germline-derived CDR1 and CDR2 are SGHTA and FQGNSA. V dropped 2 bases and J dropped 2 bases, with 10 bases sitting between them. This CDR3 is built from 14 residues. CDR3 DNA: TGTGCCAGCAGCTTACCCAGCGAGCCCTACGAGCAGTACTTC. As protein: CASSLPSEPYEQYF.

The chain links TRBV4-1 to TRBJ2-5; tentatively, D is TRBD2 (6 bases). CDR3 length equals 16 residues. The V gene lost 1 base and the J gene lost 2 bases, with 14 bases spanning the gap. The germline V gene encodes CDR1 MGHRA and CDR2 YSYEKL. The CDR3 nucleotides are TGCGCCAGCAGCCAAGGAACTAGCCGCGGACAAGAGACCCAGTACTTC. Translating it yields CASSQGTSRGQETQYF.

This rearrangement joins TRBV4-2 to TRBJ1-4, with unresolved D. Germline V lookup: CDR1 LGHNA, CDR2 YNFKEQ. The ends were cut back, 0 bases at V and 8 bases at J, with 16 bases in the middle. The CDR3 length is 16 residues. CDR3 in amino acids: CASSQDTEGFEEKLFF. The DNA of the CDR3 is TGTGCCAGCAGCCAAGATACGGAAGGCTTTGAAGAAAAACTGTTTTTT.

This sequence joins TRBV7-2 and TRBJ2-5; D may be TRBD1 (5 bases). V shed 2 bases and J shed 7 bases, with 14 bases lying between them. The germline CDR1 and CDR2 sequences are SGHTA and FQGNSA. The CDR3 covers 14 residues. The CDR3: CASSLFRVEGTQYF. The CDR3 DNA follows: TGTGCCAGCAGCTTATTCAGGGTCGAAGGGACCCAGTACTTC.

V is TRBV27 and J is TRBJ2-3; 9 positions agree with TRBD2. The length of the CDR3 is 16 residues. Trimming at V came to 5 bases and at J to 2 bases, leaving 8 bases not matched to a gene. The germline CDR1 and CDR2 sequences are MNHEY and SMNVEV (reference sequence). This CDR3 is CASSTSSGEVTDTQYF. The CDR3 nucleotides are TGTGCCAGCAGTACCTCTAGCGGGGAAGTCACAGATACGCAGTATTTT.

V gene TRBV6-2 or TRBV6-3 combines with J gene TRBJ2-1; 8 positions agree with TRBD1. CDR1 is MNHEY and CDR2 is SVGEGT in the germline V gene. The CDR3 sequence is 15 residues long. The J segment lost 3 bases and the V segment lost 6 bases, leaving 7 bases of the junction unmatched. The CDR3 DNA reads TGTGCCAGCAGGTGGGGGACAGGTGGCTACAATGAGCAGTTCTTC. It is translated as CASRWGTGGYNEQFF.

The chain recombines TRBV21-1 with TRBJ2-3; TRBD1, the table's D call, lacks a check against the DNA. TRBV21-1 is termed a pseudogene. The CDR3 is made up of 11 amino acids. In DNA, the CDR3 is TGTGCCAGCAACAGACAGGGCTGGGAGTATTTT. Residues: CASNRQGWEYF.

The V gene is TRBV4-2, the J gene TRBJ2-7, with 9 bases identical to TRBD1. J gave up 6 bases and V 5 bases, and 11 bases lay outside the gene matches. The germline V gene has CDR1 LGHNA and CDR2 YNFKEQ. The CDR3 covers 15 residues. Here the CDR3 DNA reads TGTGCCAGCAGCTTCCGCTTGACAGGGGGTTCCGAGCAGTACTTC. Translating it yields CASSFRLTGGSEQYF.

This clonotype has only a few counts. The rearrangement joins TRBV6-5 to TRBJ1-1; tentatively, D is TRBD1 (5 bases). Trimming left V 7 bases short and J 6 bases short, with 18 bases between. Germline CDR1 and CDR2: MNHEY and SVGAGI. CDR3 size: 14 residues. In nucleotides, the CDR3 is TGTGCCAGCACCGACATGAGGGGTAGGGCTGAAGCTTTCTTT. Translated: CASTDMRGRAEAFF.

This chain links TRBV28 with TRBJ2-1; D remains ambiguous. Trimming pared 2 bases from V and 2 bases from J, leaving 10 bases between. CDR3 length: 15 residues. CDR1 and CDR2 from the germline V gene are MDHEN and SYDVKM. The CDR3 sequence: CASSLPGQAYNEQFF. The CDR3 DNA follows: TGTGCCAGCAGTTTACCCGGCCAGGCCTACAATGAGCAGTTCTTC.

The V and J genes are TRBV20-1 and TRBJ2-7, with TRBD1 identical over 10 bases. J was trimmed by 0 bases and V by 6 bases; bases with no gene match: 5. Germline loops: CDR1 DFQATT, CDR2 SNEGSKA (reference sequence). This CDR3 spans 14 amino acids. CDR3 coding DNA: TGCAGTGCCCGCGGGGACAGGGGCTCCTACGAGCAGTACTTC. It translates to CSARGDRGSYEQYF.

V usage is TRBV9 and J usage is TRBJ2-7; 7 bases line up with TRBD2. CDR1 and CDR2 (germline): SGDLS, YYNGEE. This CDR3 is built from 14 residues. The V and J ends lost 2 bases and 2 bases, in that order; junction bases with no gene match: 4. CDR3 nucleotides: TGTGCCAGCAGCGTGGAAGCGGGGACCTACGAGCAGTACTTC. Amino acid sequence: CASSVEAGTYEQYF.

V usage is TRBV28 and J usage is TRBJ2-2, with TRBD1 matching over 7 bases. This CDR3 region has 14 residues. V trimming: 8 bases; J trimming: 1 base; junction bases outside the gene matches: 4. Germline CDR1 and CDR2: MDHEN and SYDVKM. The CDR3 region has the DNA TGTGCCAGCTTGGGACAGTTGAACACCGGGGAGCTGTTTTTT. It codes for CASLGQLNTGELFF.

The chain carries TRBV28 and TRBJ2-3, with D tentatively TRBD2 (6 bases). This CDR3 has 16 residues. The V end lost 8 bases, the J end lost 0 bases, and 18 bases lay between the germline ends. In germline, CDR1 is MDHEN, CDR2 SYDVKM. CDR3 sequence: CASPPGLSLSTDTQYF. The CDR3 coding sequence is TGTGCCAGCCCCCCCGGACTATCACTTAGCACAGATACGCAGTATTTT.

This clonotype appeared once. The chain joins TRBV28 to TRBJ1-1; D uncertain. From germline, CDR1 is MDHEN and CDR2 SYDVKM. The CDR3 is 14 amino acids. V lost 6 bases, J lost 4 bases, and 15 bases lay in between. Here the CDR3 reads CASSLGGLGTEAFF. Written as DNA, the CDR3 is TGTGCCAGCAGCCTAGGAGGGTTGGGCACTGAAGCTTTCTTT.

J is TRBJ2-7 and V is TRBV28; either TRBD1 or TRBD2 may fit D (6 bases each). The CDR3 is made up of 15 amino acids. V lost 5 bases and J lost 6, with 20 bases in between. Germline assignment: CDR1 MDHEN and CDR2 SYDVKM. The CDR3 sequence: CASSPRRGAWGEQYF. The CDR3 coding sequence is TGTGCCAGCAGTCCCAGGAGGGGGGCCTGGGGCGAGCAGTACTTC.

The genes are TRBV6-2 or TRBV6-3 and TRBJ1-5; D is perhaps TRBD1 (6 bases). Trimming shortened V by 4 bases and J by 0 bases, and 25 bases separated the two germline ends. This CDR3 comprises 20 residues. CDR1 and CDR2 from the germline V gene are MNHEY and SVGEGT. The CDR3 DNA reads TGTGCCAGCAGTTTTAGATCCGGGACACCCGGGGGATCTAGCAATCAGCCCCAGCATTTT. Translated, it gives CASSFRSGTPGGSSNQPQHF.

The chain is built from TRBV7-9 and TRBJ1-1, with TRBD1 as a possible D gene (6 bases). Trimming removed 3 bases from V and 5 bases from J, with 16 bases in between. This CDR3 has 15 amino acids. Germline values: CDR1 SEHNR, CDR2 FQNEAQ (reference sequence). The CDR3 loop reads CASSFGGRLVTEAFF. The DNA for the CDR3 is TGTGCCAGCAGCTTTGGGGGGCGCTTAGTAACTGAAGCTTTCTTT.

The J gene is TRBJ2-7, the V gene TRBV7-9; D is unresolved. V lost 1 base, J lost 3 bases, and 13 bases lay in between. The CDR3 is 15 amino acids. CDR1 and CDR2 from the germline V gene are SEHNR and FQNEAQ (reference sequence). The CDR3 sequence is CASSLEWAANYEQYF. DNA for the CDR3: TGTGCCAGCAGCTTAGAGTGGGCCGCAAACTACGAGCAGTACTTC.

The chain employs TRBV7-9 and TRBJ1-5; no clear D. CDR3 size: 12 residues. The V gene lost 5 bases and the J gene lost 6 bases, with 8 bases spanning the gap. From germline, CDR1 is SEHNR and CDR2 FQNEAQ (reference sequence). The CDR3 sequence: CASSVELQPQHF. As DNA, the CDR3 is TGTGCCAGCAGCGTCGAGCTTCAGCCCCAGCATTTT.

This clonotype was observed a single time. The chain's CDR3 is CASSLAHGLAGGEQYF. In DNA, the CDR3 is TGTGCCAGCAGCTTAGCTCATGGACTAGCGGGCGGGGAGCAGTACTTC. This sequence joins TRBV7-2 and TRBJ2-7; 11 nucleotides agree with TRBD2. After removal of 0 bases from V and 7 bases from J, the junction contained 8 bases not matched to a gene. CDR1 SGHTA and CDR2 FQGNSA come from the germline V gene. The CDR3 is 16 amino acids.

The CDR3 DNA reads TGTGCCAGCTCCGACCCCACTAGCGGGGGGGACGGGACCGGGGAGCTGTTTTTT. Translating it yields CASSDPTSGGDGTGELFF. The V gene is TRBV28, the J gene TRBJ2-2, with 13 bases lining up with TRBD2. Germline V CDR1 and CDR2: MDHEN, SYDVKM. V was clipped by 8 bases and J by 5 bases; unmatched bases: 14. The CDR3 is made up of 18 amino acids.

The table lists this clonotype with a few counts. This rearrangement joins TRBV28 to TRBJ2-7, with 9 bases aligning to TRBD1. The CDR3 covers 14 residues. CDR1 is MDHEN and CDR2 is SYDVKM in the germline V gene. Trimming at V came to 6 bases and at J to 3 bases, leaving 6 bases not matched to a gene. The CDR3 region has the DNA TGTGCCAGCAGCGCGACAGGGGGAGGCTACGAGCAGTACTTC. This gives the protein CASSATGGGYEQYF.